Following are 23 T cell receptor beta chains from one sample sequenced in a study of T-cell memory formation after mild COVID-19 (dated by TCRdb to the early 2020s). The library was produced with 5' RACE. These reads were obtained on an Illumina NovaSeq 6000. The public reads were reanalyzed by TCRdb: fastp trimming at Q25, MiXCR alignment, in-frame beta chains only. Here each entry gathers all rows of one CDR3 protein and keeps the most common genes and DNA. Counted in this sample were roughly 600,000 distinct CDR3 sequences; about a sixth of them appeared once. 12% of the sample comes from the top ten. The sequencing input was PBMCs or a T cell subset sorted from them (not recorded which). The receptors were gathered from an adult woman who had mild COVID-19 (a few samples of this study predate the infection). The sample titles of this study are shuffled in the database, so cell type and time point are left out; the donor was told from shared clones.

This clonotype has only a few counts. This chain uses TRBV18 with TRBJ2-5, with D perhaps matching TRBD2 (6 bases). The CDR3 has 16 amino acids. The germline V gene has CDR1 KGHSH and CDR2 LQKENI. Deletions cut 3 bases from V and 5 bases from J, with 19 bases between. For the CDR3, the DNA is TGTGCCAGCTCACCGAGTACTAGCAGGGATTTGGAGACCCAGTACTTC. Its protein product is CASSPSTSRDLETQYF.

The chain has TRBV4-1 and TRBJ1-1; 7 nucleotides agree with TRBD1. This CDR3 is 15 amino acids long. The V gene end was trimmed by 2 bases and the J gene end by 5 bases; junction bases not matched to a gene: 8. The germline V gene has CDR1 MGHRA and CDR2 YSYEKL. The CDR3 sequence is CASSQQPTGSTEAFF. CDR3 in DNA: TGCGCCAGCAGCCAACAACCGACAGGGAGTACTGAAGCTTTCTTT.

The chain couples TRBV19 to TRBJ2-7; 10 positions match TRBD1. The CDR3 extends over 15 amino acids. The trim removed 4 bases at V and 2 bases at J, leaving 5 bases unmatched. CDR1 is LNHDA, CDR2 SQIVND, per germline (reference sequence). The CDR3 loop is CASSTTGGAAYEQYF. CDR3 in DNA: TGTGCCAGTAGTACGACAGGGGGCGCCGCCTACGAGCAGTACTTC.

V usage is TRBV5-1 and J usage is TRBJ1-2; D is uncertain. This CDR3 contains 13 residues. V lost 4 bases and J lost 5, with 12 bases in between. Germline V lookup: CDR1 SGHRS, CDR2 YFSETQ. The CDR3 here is CASSAGRNYGYTF. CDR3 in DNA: TGCGCCAGCAGCGCAGGAAGGAATTATGGCTACACCTTC.

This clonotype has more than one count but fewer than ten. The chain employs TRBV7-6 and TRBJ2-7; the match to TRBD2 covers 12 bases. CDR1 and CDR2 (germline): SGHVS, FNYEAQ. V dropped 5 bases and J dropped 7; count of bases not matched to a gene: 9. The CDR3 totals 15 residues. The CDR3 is CASSPLAGGPWEQYF. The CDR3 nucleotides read TGTGCCAGCAGCCCTCTAGCGGGGGGGCCTTGGGAGCAGTACTTC.

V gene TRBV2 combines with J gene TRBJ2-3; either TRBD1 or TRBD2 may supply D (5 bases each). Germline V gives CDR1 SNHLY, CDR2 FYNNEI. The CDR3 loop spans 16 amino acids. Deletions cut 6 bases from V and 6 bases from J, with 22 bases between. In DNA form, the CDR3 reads TGTGCCAGCAGGGAGGCCGGGACGCGTCTCGGGGATACGCAGTATTTT. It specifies CASREAGTRLGDTQYF.

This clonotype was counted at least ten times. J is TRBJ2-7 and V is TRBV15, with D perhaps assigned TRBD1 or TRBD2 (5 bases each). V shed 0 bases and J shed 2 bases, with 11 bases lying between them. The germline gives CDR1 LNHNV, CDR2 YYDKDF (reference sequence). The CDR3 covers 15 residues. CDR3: CATSRDSGLAYEQYF. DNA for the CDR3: TGTGCCACCAGCAGAGATTCGGGGCTAGCCTACGAGCAGTACTTC. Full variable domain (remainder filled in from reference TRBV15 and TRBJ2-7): DAMVIQNPRYQVTQFGKPVTLSCSQTLNHNVMYWYQQKSSQAPKLLFHYYDKDFNNEADTPDNFQSRRPNTSFCFLDIRSPGLGDTAMYLCATSRDSGLAYEQYFGPGTRLTVT.

The CDR3 is CSASGAGAVGQPQHF. The CDR3 DNA is TGCAGTGCTAGTGGGGCAGGGGCAGTTGGTCAGCCCCAGCATTTT. V and J are TRBV20-1 and TRBJ1-5, with D maybe TRBD1 (6 bases). V was cut by 3 bases and J by 6 bases, with 18 bases left in between. This CDR3 has 15 residues. Germline values: CDR1 DFQATT, CDR2 SNEGSKA (reference sequence).

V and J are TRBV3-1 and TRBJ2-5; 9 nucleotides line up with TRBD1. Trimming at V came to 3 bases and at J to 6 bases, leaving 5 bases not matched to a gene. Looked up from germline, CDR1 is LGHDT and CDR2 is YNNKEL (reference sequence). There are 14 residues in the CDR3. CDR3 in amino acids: CASSQAGQGQTQYF. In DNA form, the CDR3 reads TGTGCCAGCAGCCAGGCGGGACAGGGTCAGACCCAGTACTTC.

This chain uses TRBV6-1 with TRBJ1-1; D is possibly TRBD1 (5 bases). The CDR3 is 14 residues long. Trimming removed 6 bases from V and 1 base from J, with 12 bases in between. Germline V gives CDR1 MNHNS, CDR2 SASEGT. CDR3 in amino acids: CASSQGPGNTEAFF. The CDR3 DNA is TGTGCCAGCAGCCAGGGTCCCGGGAACACTGAAGCTTTCTTT.

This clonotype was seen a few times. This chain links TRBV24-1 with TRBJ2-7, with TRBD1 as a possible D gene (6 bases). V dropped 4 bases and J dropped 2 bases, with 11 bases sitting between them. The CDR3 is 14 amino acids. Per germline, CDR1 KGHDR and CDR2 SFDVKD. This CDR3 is CATSDQRTAYEQYF. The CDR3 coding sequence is TGTGCCACCAGTGACCAAAGGACAGCCTACGAGCAGTACTTC.

The CDR3 region is CASASGTSSNQPQHF. In DNA, the CDR3 is TGTGCCAGCGCCTCCGGGACATCGAGCAATCAGCCCCAGCATTTT. The rearrangement links TRBV25-1 to TRBJ1-5; possibly TRBD1 for D (6 bases). The germline V and J ends were trimmed by 8 bases and 1 base, with 15 bases remaining between them. CDR3 length: 15 amino acids. CDR1 is MGHDK, CDR2 SYGVNS, per germline.

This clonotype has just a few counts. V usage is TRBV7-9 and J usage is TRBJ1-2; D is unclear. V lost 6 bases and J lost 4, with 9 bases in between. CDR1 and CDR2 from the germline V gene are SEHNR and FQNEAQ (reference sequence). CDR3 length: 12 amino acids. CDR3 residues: CASRDRSYGYTF. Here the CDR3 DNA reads TGTGCCAGCAGGGACCGTAGCTATGGCTACACCTTC. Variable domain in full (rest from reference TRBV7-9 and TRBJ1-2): DTGVSQNPRHKITKRGQNVTFRCDPISEHNRLYWYRQTLGQGPEFLTYFQNEAQLEKSRLLSDRFSAERPKGSFSTLEIQRTEQGDSAMYLCASRDRSYGYTFGSGTRLTVV.

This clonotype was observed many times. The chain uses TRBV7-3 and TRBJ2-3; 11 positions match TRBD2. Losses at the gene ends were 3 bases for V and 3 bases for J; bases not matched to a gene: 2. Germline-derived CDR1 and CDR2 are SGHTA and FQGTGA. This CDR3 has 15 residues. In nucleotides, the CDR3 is TGTGCCAGCAGCTTTAGCGGGAGGGGGACAGATACGCAGTATTTT. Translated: CASSFSGRGTDTQYF.

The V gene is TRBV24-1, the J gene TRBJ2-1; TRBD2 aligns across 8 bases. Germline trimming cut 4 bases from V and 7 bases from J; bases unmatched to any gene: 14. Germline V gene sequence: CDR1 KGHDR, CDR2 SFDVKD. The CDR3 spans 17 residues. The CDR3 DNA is TGTGCCACCAGTGACCCACGGGGGGGCGGGAGTCGGAATGAGCAGTTCTTC. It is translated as CATSDPRGGGSRNEQFF.

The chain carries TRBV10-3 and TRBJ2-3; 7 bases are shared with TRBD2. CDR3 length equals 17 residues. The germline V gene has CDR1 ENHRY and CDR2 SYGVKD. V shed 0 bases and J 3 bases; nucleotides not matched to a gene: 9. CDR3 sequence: CAISESGVAGVTDTQYF. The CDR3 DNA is TGTGCCATCAGTGAGTCGGGGGTGGCGGGAGTAACAGATACGCAGTATTTT.

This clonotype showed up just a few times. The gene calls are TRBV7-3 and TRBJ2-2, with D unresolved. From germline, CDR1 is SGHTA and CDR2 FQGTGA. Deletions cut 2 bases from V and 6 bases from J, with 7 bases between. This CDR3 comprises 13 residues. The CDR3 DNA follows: TGTGCCAGCAGCTTATCTAGGGCCGGGGAGCTGTTTTTT. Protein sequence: CASSLSRAGELFF.

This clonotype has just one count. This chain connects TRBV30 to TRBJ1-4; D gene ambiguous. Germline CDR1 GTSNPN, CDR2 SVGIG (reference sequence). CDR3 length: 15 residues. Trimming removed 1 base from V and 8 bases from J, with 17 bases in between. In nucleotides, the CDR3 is TGTGCCTGGAGTGCCGGCAGGACGAGGCCCGAAAAACTGTTTTTT. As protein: CAWSAGRTRPEKLFF.

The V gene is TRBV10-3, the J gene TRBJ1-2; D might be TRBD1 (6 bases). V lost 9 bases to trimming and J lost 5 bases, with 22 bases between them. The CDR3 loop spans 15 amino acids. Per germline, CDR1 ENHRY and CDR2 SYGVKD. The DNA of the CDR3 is TGTGCCATATCCCCAGGTCGGGGGCGGGTATATGGCTACACCTTC. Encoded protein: CAISPGRGRVYGYTF.

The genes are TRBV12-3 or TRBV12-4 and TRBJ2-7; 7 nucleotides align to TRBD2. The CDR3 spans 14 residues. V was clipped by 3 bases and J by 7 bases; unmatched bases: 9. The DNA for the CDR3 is TGTGCCAGCAGTTTGATGGGCGGGAGTGGGGAGCAGTACTTC. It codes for CASSLMGGSGEQYF.

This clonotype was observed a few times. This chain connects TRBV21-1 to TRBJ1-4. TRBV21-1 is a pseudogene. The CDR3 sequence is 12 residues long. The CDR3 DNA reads TGTGCCAGCCCCACTGGAGGTGAAAAACTGTTTTTT. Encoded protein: CASPTGGEKLFF.

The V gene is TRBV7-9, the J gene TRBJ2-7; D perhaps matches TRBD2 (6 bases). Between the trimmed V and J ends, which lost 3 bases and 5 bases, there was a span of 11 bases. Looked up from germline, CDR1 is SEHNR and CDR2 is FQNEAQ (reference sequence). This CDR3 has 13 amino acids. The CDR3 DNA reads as TGTGCCAGCAGCTTGGAATCGGGGGACGAGCAGTACTTC. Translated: CASSLESGDEQYF.

DNA of the CDR3: TGTGCCTGGAGTGTAACCCCGGGAATGGTGGATGAGCAGTTCTTC. It translates to CAWSVTPGMVDEQFF. The chain links TRBV30 to TRBJ2-1; maybe TRBD2 (5 bases). V was cut by 0 bases and J by 8 bases, with 17 bases left in between. Germline loops: CDR1 GTSNPN, CDR2 SVGIG (reference sequence). This CDR3 contains 15 residues.